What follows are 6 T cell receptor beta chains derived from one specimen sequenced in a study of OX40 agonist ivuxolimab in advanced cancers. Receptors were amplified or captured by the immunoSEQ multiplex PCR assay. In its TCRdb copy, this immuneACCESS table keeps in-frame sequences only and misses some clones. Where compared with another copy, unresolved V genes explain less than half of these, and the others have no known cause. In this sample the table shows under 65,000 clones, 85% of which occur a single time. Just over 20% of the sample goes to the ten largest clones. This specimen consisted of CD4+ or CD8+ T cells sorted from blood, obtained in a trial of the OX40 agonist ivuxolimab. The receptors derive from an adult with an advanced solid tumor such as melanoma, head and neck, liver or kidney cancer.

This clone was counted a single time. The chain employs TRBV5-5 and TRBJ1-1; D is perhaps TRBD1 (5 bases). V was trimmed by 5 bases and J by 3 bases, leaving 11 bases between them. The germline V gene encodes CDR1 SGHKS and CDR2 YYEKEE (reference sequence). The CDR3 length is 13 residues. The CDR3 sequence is CASRRQSYTEAFF. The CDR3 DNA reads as TGTGCCAGCAGGCGACAGTCCTACACTGAAGCTTTCTTT.

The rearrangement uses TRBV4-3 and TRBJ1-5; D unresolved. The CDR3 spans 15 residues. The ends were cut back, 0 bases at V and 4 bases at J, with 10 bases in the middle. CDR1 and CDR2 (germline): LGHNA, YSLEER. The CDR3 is CASSQDPGPNQPQHF. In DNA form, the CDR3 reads TGCGCCAGCAGCCAAGATCCGGGCCCTAATCAGCCCCAGCATTTT.

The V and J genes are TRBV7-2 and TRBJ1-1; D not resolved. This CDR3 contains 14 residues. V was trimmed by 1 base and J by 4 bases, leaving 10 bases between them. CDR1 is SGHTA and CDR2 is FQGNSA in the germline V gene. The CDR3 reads CASSLVMAATEAFF. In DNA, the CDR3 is TGTGCCAGCAGCTTAGTTATGGCAGCCACTGAAGCTTTCTTT.

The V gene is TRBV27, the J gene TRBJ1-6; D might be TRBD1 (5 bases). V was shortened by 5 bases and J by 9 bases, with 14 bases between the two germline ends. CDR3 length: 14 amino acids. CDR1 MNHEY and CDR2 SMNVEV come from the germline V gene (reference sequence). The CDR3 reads CASSIGTASSPLHF. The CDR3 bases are TGTGCCAGCAGTATAGGGACCGCTTCTTCACCCCTCCACTTT.

In nucleotides, the CDR3 is TGTGCCAGCAGCCCAGGGGGGGAAGAGACCCAGTACTTC. Encoded protein: CASSPGGEETQYF. The V call is TRBV7-9, the J call TRBJ2-5; D possibly uses TRBD1 or TRBD2 (7 bases each). CDR3 length: 13 residues. Germline V CDR1 and CDR2: SEHNR, FQNEAQ (reference sequence). Trimming stripped 5 bases from V and 3 bases from J, with 10 bases between.

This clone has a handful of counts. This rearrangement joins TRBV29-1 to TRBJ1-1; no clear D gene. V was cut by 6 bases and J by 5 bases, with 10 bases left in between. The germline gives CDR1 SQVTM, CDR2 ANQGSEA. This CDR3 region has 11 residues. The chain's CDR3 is CSVPLRTEAFF. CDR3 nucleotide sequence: TGCAGCGTCCCCCTCAGAACTGAAGCTTTCTTT.